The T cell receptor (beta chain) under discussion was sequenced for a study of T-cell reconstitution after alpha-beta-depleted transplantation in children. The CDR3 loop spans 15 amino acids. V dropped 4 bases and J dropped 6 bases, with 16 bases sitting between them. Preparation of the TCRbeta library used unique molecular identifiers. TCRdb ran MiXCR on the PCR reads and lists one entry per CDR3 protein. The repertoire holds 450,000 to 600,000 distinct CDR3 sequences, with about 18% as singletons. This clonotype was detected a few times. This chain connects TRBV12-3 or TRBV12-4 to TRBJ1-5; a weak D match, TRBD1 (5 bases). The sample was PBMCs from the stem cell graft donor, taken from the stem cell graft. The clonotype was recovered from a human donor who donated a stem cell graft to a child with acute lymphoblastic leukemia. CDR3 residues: CASSSIDEGIQPQHF. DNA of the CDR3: TGTGCCAGCAGTTCGATCGACGAGGGGATTCAGCCCCAGCATTTT.